Below, 4 T cell receptor beta chains from the same sample are listed, as sequenced in a study of lymphopenia after photon versus proton radiotherapy. Some clones are missing from TCRdb's copy, which holds only in-frame ones; the method was immunoSEQ multiplex PCR. The table has 37,000 or so clones, under 90% seen once. The sample consisted of peripheral blood, taken from a patient treated with photon-based radiotherapy. The receptors shown here come from a middle-aged man with gastric cancer.

The chain links TRBV2 to TRBJ2-2; tentative D call: TRBD2 (6 bases). Between the trimmed V and J ends, which lost 6 bases and 3 bases, there was a span of 17 bases. CDR1 and CDR2 (germline): SNHLY, FYNNEI. The CDR3 totals 16 residues. The CDR3 DNA reads TGTGCCAGCAGCCCCCTCGCTAGCGCCCACACCGGGGAGCTGTTTTTT. It translates to CASSPLASAHTGELFF.

The chain uses TRBV11-2 and TRBJ1-1; D is unresolved. Germline CDR1 is SGHAT and CDR2 is FQNNGV. This CDR3 comprises 11 residues. Deletions cut 7 bases from V and 11 bases from J, with 14 bases between. CDR3 sequence reads: CASTPMGRAFF. CDR3 DNA: TGTGCCAGCACCCCTATGGGTCGGGCTTTCTTT.

About this clone: Germline is not matched at one junction end, which may reflect a read error. This sequence joins TRBV7-9 and TRBJ1-4; TRBD1 matches 8 bases. This CDR3 spans 14 amino acids. Germline V gene sequence: CDR1 SEHNR, CDR2 FQNEAQ (reference sequence). CDR3 residues: CASGLAGGFPGQVF. The CDR3, as DNA: TGTGCCAGCGGCCTCGCAGGGGGCTTTCCCGGCCAGGTTTTT.

V gene TRBV5-6 combines with J gene TRBJ2-3; a weak D match, TRBD2 (7 bases). Trimming shortened V by 4 bases and J by 6 bases, and 18 bases separated the two germline ends. Germline CDR1 and CDR2: SGHDT and YYEEEE. The length of the CDR3 is 15 residues. The CDR3 DNA reads as TGTGCCAGCAGCCAGCTAGCGGACAGTTGGGATACGCAGTATTTT. It codes for CASSQLADSWDTQYF.